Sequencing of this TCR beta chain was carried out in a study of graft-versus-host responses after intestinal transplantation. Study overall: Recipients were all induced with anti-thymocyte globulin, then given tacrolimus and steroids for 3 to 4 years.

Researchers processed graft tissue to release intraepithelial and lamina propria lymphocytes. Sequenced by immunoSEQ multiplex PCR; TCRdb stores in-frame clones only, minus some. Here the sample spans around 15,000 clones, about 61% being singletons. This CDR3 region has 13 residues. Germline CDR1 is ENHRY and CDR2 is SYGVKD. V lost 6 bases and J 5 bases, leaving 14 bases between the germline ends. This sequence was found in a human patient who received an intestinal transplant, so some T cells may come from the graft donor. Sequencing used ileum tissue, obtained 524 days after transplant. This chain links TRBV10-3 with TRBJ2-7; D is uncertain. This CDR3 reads CAISAQPIDEQYF. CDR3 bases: TGTGCCATCAGCGCCCAACCAATAGACGAGCAGTACTTC.